One sample yielded the 18 T cell receptor beta chains listed below, sequenced in a study of blood T cell repertoires in COVID-19. Data came from immunoSEQ multiplex PCR; TCRdb stores just in-frame clones and leaves some out. The sample includes roughly 79,000 clones, roughly four fifths of them seen just once. The sequencing sample was made of peripheral blood. All receptors derive from a human donor in a cohort sampled during active COVID-19.

V usage is TRBV7-2 and J usage is TRBJ1-1; perhaps TRBD1 as D (6 bases). The CDR3 has 14 residues. Germline V CDR1 and CDR2: SGHTA, FQGNSA. V gave up 1 base and J gave up 7 bases, with 13 bases separating them. This CDR3 reads CASSLGQEKNEAFF. The CDR3 DNA reads TGTGCCAGCAGCTTAGGACAGGAAAAGAATGAAGCTTTCTTT.

The V and J genes are TRBV7-6 and TRBJ2-7; possible D gene TRBD1, 6 bases. Germline V gene sequence: CDR1 SGHVS, CDR2 FNYEAQ. The length of the CDR3 is 13 residues. The V end lost 3 bases, the J end lost 7 bases, and 13 bases lay between the germline ends. CDR3 amino acids: CASSLQGSGEQYF. The CDR3 DNA reads as TGTGCCAGCAGCTTGCAGGGGTCTGGGGAGCAGTACTTC.

This clone was observed a single time. The chain couples TRBV7-8 to TRBJ2-3; D might be TRBD1 (7 bases). Per the germline V gene, CDR1 is SGHVS and CDR2 is FQNEAQ. This CDR3 has 15 residues. Trimming stripped 4 bases from V and 6 bases from J, with 17 bases between. Written as DNA, the CDR3 is TGTGCCAGCAGCTCCCCCCAGGGGGGCCTCGATACGCAGTATTTT. It specifies CASSSPQGGLDTQYF.

The CDR3 DNA reads as TGTGCCAGTAGTACCTACAGGGGCGGGAATTCACCCCTCCACTTT. This sequence encodes CASSTYRGGNSPLHF. V usage is TRBV19 and J usage is TRBJ1-6; 7 nucleotides match TRBD1. Germline loops: CDR1 LNHDA, CDR2 SQIVND (reference sequence). CDR3 length: 15 residues. V was clipped by 4 bases and J by 7 bases; unmatched bases: 7.

The chain links TRBV5-4 to TRBJ2-1; 12 nucleotides align to TRBD2. J gave up 7 bases and V 4 bases, and 9 bases lay outside the gene matches. This CDR3 is 16 amino acids long. Germline-derived CDR1 and CDR2 are SGHNT and YYREEE (reference sequence). The chain's CDR3 is CASSPGLAGGVNEQFF. CDR3 in DNA: TGTGCCAGCAGCCCGGGGCTAGCGGGGGGGGTAAATGAGCAGTTCTTC.

This clone was seen once. V and J are TRBV9 and TRBJ2-5, with D perhaps matching TRBD2 (6 bases). Germline values: CDR1 SGDLS, CDR2 YYNGEE. Trimming took off 2 bases at V and 4 bases at J, with 12 bases between the two ends. This CDR3 is 14 amino acids long. The CDR3 reads CASSVGGVTETQYF. CDR3 DNA sequence: TGTGCCAGCAGCGTCGGCGGGGTTACAGAGACCCAGTACTTC.

V and J are TRBV28 and TRBJ1-3, with D possibly TRBD1 on 5 matching bases. This CDR3 region has 16 residues. The V gene's germline CDR1 is MDHEN and CDR2 SYDVKM. Trimming left V 5 bases short and J 0 bases short, with 14 bases between. The CDR3 region has the DNA TGTGCCAGCAGTAAAAGGGGCGGGAGCTCTGGAAACACCATATATTTT. Its protein is CASSKRGGSSGNTIYF.

The V and J genes are TRBV3-1 (or the pseudogene TRBV3-2) and TRBJ2-7, with a tentative D call TRBD1 (5 bases). Deletions cut 1 base from V and 4 bases from J, with 14 bases between. Germline V gene lookup returns CDR1 LGHDT and CDR2 YNNKEL (reference sequence). The CDR3 covers 15 residues. CDR3 in DNA: TGTGCCAGCAGCCAAGGAATAGGGGATTGTTACGAGCAGTACTTC. Protein product: CASSQGIGDCYEQYF.

This clone occurred once. The rearrangement links TRBV7-2 to TRBJ1-2; 9 bases line up with TRBD1. Trimming removed 1 base from V and 6 bases from J; junction bases left unmatched: 6. This CDR3 has 15 residues. CDR1 is SGHTA, CDR2 FQGNSA, per germline. CDR3 amino acids: CASSLGGQGYDGYTF. The CDR3 coding sequence is TGTGCCAGCAGCTTAGGGGGACAGGGATACGATGGCTACACCTTC.

The chain couples TRBV10-2 to TRBJ2-5; 7 bases agree with TRBD2. This CDR3 is built from 15 residues. Trimming at V came to 2 bases and at J to 5 bases, leaving 8 bases not matched to a gene. Looked up from germline, CDR1 is WSHSY and CDR2 is SAAADI. For the CDR3, the DNA is TGCGCCAGCAGTGAGAATAAAGCGGGGTGGGAGACCCAGTACTTC. Translated, it gives CASSENKAGWETQYF.

The V call is TRBV19, the J call TRBJ1-1; 11 positions agree with TRBD1. Germline CDR1 is LNHDA and CDR2 is SQIVND (reference sequence). Trimming removed 4 bases from V and 6 bases from J; junction bases left unmatched: 13. The CDR3 covers 17 residues. This CDR3 reads CASSTNPPRTGGPEAFF. As DNA, the CDR3 is TGTGCCAGTAGTACAAACCCGCCTAGGACAGGGGGCCCTGAAGCTTTCTTT.

This sequence joins TRBV30 and TRBJ1-4, with 7 bases lining up with TRBD1. The length of the CDR3 is 13 residues. V was pared by 5 bases and J by 3 bases, with 3 bases of the junction left unmatched. Germline CDR1 is GTSNPN and CDR2 is SVGIG (reference sequence). The CDR3 bases are TGTGCCTGGCGGACAGGAGCTAATGAAAAACTGTTTTTT. It specifies CAWRTGANEKLFF.

The chain couples TRBV19 to TRBJ1-1; 7 bases line up with TRBD1. The J segment lost 6 bases and the V segment lost 6 bases, leaving 7 bases of the junction unmatched. Germline CDR1 LNHDA, CDR2 SQIVND (reference sequence). This CDR3 is built from 13 residues. CDR3 protein: CASRSQGMAEAFF. CDR3 DNA sequence: TGTGCCAGTAGATCACAGGGGATGGCTGAAGCTTTCTTT. The full variable domain, rest sourced from reference TRBV19 and TRBJ1-1, is DGGITQSPKYLFRKEGQNVTLSCEQNLNHDAMYWYRQDPGQGLRLIYYSQIVNDFQKGDIAEGYSVSREKKESFPLTVTSAQKNPTAFYLCASRSQGMAEAFFGQGTRLTVV.

This clone showed up just a few times. The chain combines TRBV19 with TRBJ1-2; 7 bases agree with TRBD1. Losses at the gene ends were 7 bases for V and 5 bases for J; bases not matched to a gene: 13. The germline gives CDR1 LNHDA, CDR2 SQIVND (reference sequence). CDR3 length: 15 residues. CDR3 in amino acids: CASKITAGTAYGYTF. CDR3 in DNA: TGTGCCAGTAAGATTACCGCCGGGACAGCATATGGCTACACCTTC.

The chain combines TRBV5-6 with TRBJ2-1; D uncertain. This CDR3 has 14 residues. Per germline, CDR1 SGHDT and CDR2 YYEEEE. V was cut by 0 bases and J by 4 bases, with 8 bases left in between. The CDR3 DNA follows: TGTGCCAGCAGCTTGGTGGCAGGATACAATGAGCAGTTCTTC. This codes for CASSLVAGYNEQFF. Complete variable domain (other parts from reference TRBV5-6 and TRBJ2-1): DAGVTQSPTHLIKTRGQQVTLRCSPKSGHDTVSWYQQALGQGPQFIFQYYEEEERQRGNFPDRFSGHQFPNYSSELNVNALLLGDSALYLCASSLVAGYNEQFFGPGTRLTVL.

The chain joins TRBV4-1 to TRBJ2-2; perhaps TRBD1 as D (6 bases). The V gene lost 0 bases and the J gene lost 7 bases, with 12 bases spanning the gap. CDR3 size: 15 residues. Germline V CDR1 and CDR2: MGHRA, YSYEKL. The CDR3 DNA sequence: TGCGCCAGCAGCCAAGAGACCAGGGGCAACGGGGAGCTGTTTTTT. It translates to CASSQETRGNGELFF.

The chain couples TRBV29-1 to TRBJ2-7, with TRBD2 matching 7 bases. The ends lost 7 bases at V and 6 bases at J; junction bases unmatched: 9. The CDR3 contains 12 residues. CDR1 and CDR2 (germline): SQVTM, ANQGSEA. The CDR3 here is CSAGEGWSEQYF. As DNA, the CDR3 is TGCAGCGCGGGGGAGGGTTGGAGCGAGCAGTACTTC.

V gene TRBV11-2 combines with J gene TRBJ2-3, with 7 bases fitting TRBD1. Trimming at V came to 0 bases and at J to 1 base, leaving 7 bases not matched to a gene. Germline CDR1 and CDR2: SGHAT and FQNNGV. CDR3 length equals 17 residues. As DNA, the CDR3 is TGTGCCAGCAGCTTAGATGGGGACAGTATTGGCACAGATACGCAGTATTTT. Protein: CASSLDGDSIGTDTQYF.